A selection of T cell receptor beta chains follows, all from one sample in a study of T cell responses to AZD1222 COVID-19 vaccine. Assay used: immunoSEQ multiplex PCR; TCRdb lists only in-frame clones, some missing. The sample has roughly 150,000 clones, 90% to 95% seen once. The sequencing used peripheral blood, collected 28 days after the second AZD1222 dose. The receptors here all came from an adult who received the AZD1222 COVID-19 vaccine. Each CDR3 is given with its conserved first and last residue. Fields, in order: CDR3 length, clone size, V gene, D gene, J gene, CDR3 protein, CDR3 DNA. A D gene is named only where the DNA matches it firmly. A row's size may be missing; if present it is once, few, many or a size class.

CDR3 length: 11
clone size: .
V gene: TRBV2
D gene: .
J gene: TRBJ1-1
CDR3 protein: CASISVTEAFF
CDR3 DNA: TGTGCCAGCATTAGTGTTACTGAAGCTTTCTTT

CDR3 length: 13
clone size: .
V gene: TRBV5-1
D gene: TRBD2
J gene: TRBJ2-7
CDR3 protein: CASSLGLAGEQYF
CDR3 DNA: TGCGCCAGCAGCTTGGGACTAGCGGGCGAGCAGTACTTC

CDR3 length: 20
clone size: .
V gene: TRBV9
D gene: TRBD2
J gene: TRBJ2-1
CDR3 protein: CASSVPRLAGALSSYNEQFF
CDR3 DNA: TGTGCCAGCAGCGTCCCGAGACTAGCGGGGGCGCTTAGCTCCTACAATGAGCAGTTCTTC

CDR3 length: 12
clone size: .
V gene: TRBV7-2
D gene: .
J gene: TRBJ2-7
CDR3 protein: CASSIGTGEQYF
CDR3 DNA: TGTGCCAGCAGCATCGGGACGGGCGAGCAGTACTTC

CDR3 length: 20
clone size: .
V gene: TRBV13
D gene: TRBD2
J gene: TRBJ2-1
CDR3 protein: CASSFWVSGGARAGYNEQFF
CDR3 DNA: TGTGCCAGCAGCTTTTGGGTTAGCGGGGGGGCCAGAGCAGGGTACAATGAGCAGTTCTTC

CDR3 length: 16
clone size: .
V gene: TRBV6-2/TRBV6-3
D gene: TRBD1
J gene: TRBJ2-1
CDR3 protein: CASSYLGGSGSDEQFF
CDR3 DNA: TGTGCCAGCAGTTACCTAGGGGGCTCGGGTAGCGATGAGCAGTTCTTC

CDR3 length: 18
clone size: .
V gene: TRBV21-1
D gene: .
J gene: TRBJ1-4
CDR3 protein: CASSKGKTIQEANEKLFF
CDR3 DNA: TGTGCCAGCAGCAAAGGGAAAACGATACAGGAAGCTAATGAAAAACTGTTTTTT

CDR3 length: 12
clone size: .
V gene: TRBV7-2
D gene: .
J gene: TRBJ2-3
CDR3 protein: CASSWGADTQYF
CDR3 DNA: TGTGCCAGCAGCTGGGGGGCAGATACGCAGTATTTT

CDR3 length: 12
clone size: .
V gene: TRBV5-6
D gene: .
J gene: TRBJ2-3
CDR3 protein: CASGGVADTQYF
CDR3 DNA: TGTGCCAGCGGAGGGGTTGCAGATACGCAGTATTTT

CDR3 length: 13
clone size: .
V gene: TRBV9
D gene: .
J gene: TRBJ2-7
CDR3 protein: CASNSDNGLEQYF
CDR3 DNA: TGTGCCAGCAACTCGGACAATGGTTTGGAGCAGTACTTC

CDR3 length: 14
clone size: .
V gene: TRBV6-6
D gene: TRBD1
J gene: TRBJ1-3
CDR3 protein: CASSYSQGGNTIYF
CDR3 DNA: TGTGCCAGCAGTTACTCCCAGGGGGGCAACACCATATATTTT

CDR3 length: 14
clone size: few
V gene: TRBV9
D gene: .
J gene: TRBJ1-5
CDR3 protein: CASSGIGFTQPQHF
CDR3 DNA: TGTGCCAGCAGCGGGATAGGGTTTACTCAGCCCCAGCATTTT

CDR3 length: 17
clone size: once
V gene: TRBV9
D gene: .
J gene: TRBJ2-2
CDR3 protein: CASSVPNRGMNTGELFF
CDR3 DNA: TGTGCCAGCAGCGTACCCAACCGGGGGATGAACACCGGGGAGCTGTTTTTT

CDR3 length: 16
clone size: .
V gene: TRBV7-2
D gene: TRBD2
J gene: TRBJ2-5
CDR3 protein: CASSLGSSGGQETQYF
CDR3 DNA: TGTGCCAGCAGCTTAGGGTCTAGCGGGGGTCAAGAGACCCAGTACTTC

CDR3 length: 11
clone size: .
V gene: TRBV20-1
D gene: .
J gene: TRBJ1-5
CDR3 protein: CSDRRNQPQHF
CDR3 DNA: TGCAGTGACAGACGCAATCAGCCCCAGCATTTT

CDR3 length: 14
clone size: few
V gene: TRBV4-1
D gene: .
J gene: TRBJ2-1
CDR3 protein: CASSPGPGVNEQFF
CDR3 DNA: TGCGCCAGCAGCCCTGGACCCGGGGTAAATGAGCAGTTCTTC

CDR3 length: 14
clone size: .
V gene: TRBV7-2
D gene: .
J gene: TRBJ1-2
CDR3 protein: CASSLDVSNYGYTF
CDR3 DNA: TGTGCCAGCAGCTTAGATGTCAGCAACTATGGCTACACCTTC

CDR3 length: 15
clone size: .
V gene: TRBV4-1
D gene: TRBD1
J gene: TRBJ2-7
CDR3 protein: CASSPQGASLNEQYF
CDR3 DNA: TGCGCCAGCAGCCCGCAGGGGGCTAGTCTGAACGAGCAGTACTTC

CDR3 length: 17
clone size: .
V gene: TRBV7-9
D gene: .
J gene: TRBJ2-4
CDR3 protein: CASSVSELAVAKNIQYF
CDR3 DNA: TGTGCCAGCAGCGTATCGGAACTAGCAGTAGCCAAAAACATTCAGTACTTC

CDR3 length: 13
clone size: few
V gene: TRBV19
D gene: .
J gene: TRBJ1-1
CDR3 protein: CASSQKINTEAFF
CDR3 DNA: TGTGCCAGTAGTCAGAAGATTAACACTGAAGCTTTCTTT

CDR3 length: 15
clone size: .
V gene: TRBV2
D gene: TRBD1
J gene: TRBJ1-1
CDR3 protein: CASRGDRGGHTEAFF
CDR3 DNA: TGTGCCAGCAGGGGGGACAGGGGAGGGCACACTGAAGCTTTCTTT

CDR3 length: 14
clone size: .
V gene: TRBV18
D gene: .
J gene: TRBJ2-2
CDR3 protein: CASSPPSRTGELFF
CDR3 DNA: TGTGCCAGCTCACCACCGTCTCGCACCGGGGAGCTGTTTTTT

CDR3 length: 16
clone size: .
V gene: TRBV7-8
D gene: .
J gene: TRBJ1-4
CDR3 protein: CASSYRPSGANEKLFF
CDR3 DNA: TGTGCCAGCAGCTACCGTCCGAGTGGGGCTAATGAAAAACTGTTTTTT

CDR3 length: 17
clone size: few
V gene: TRBV10-2
D gene: .
J gene: TRBJ2-7
CDR3 protein: CATPVISRQDLPCEQYF
CDR3 DNA: TGCGCCACCCCAGTCATTTCTCGACAGGACCTGCCTTGCGAGCAGTACTTC

CDR3 length: 15
clone size: .
V gene: TRBV6-1
D gene: .
J gene: TRBJ1-5
CDR3 protein: CASSERTAANQPQHF
CDR3 DNA: TGTGCCAGCAGTGAAAGGACAGCCGCCAATCAGCCCCAGCATTTT

CDR3 length: 15
clone size: once
V gene: TRBV6-6
D gene: .
J gene: TRBJ1-4
CDR3 protein: CASSQKTAEEEKLFF
CDR3 DNA: TGTGCCAGCAGTCAAAAGACAGCCGAGGAGGAAAAACTGTTTTTT

CDR3 length: 15
clone size: .
V gene: TRBV30
D gene: .
J gene: TRBJ2-1
CDR3 protein: CAAALTGILHNEQFF
CDR3 DNA: TGTGCCGCCGCACTCACAGGGATCCTCCACAATGAGCAGTTCTTC

CDR3 length: 13
clone size: .
V gene: TRBV27
D gene: .
J gene: TRBJ1-2
CDR3 protein: CASSPLDSYGYTF
CDR3 DNA: TGTGCCAGCAGTCCGCTCGACAGCTATGGCTACACCTTC

CDR3 length: 13
clone size: .
V gene: TRBV29-1
D gene: .
J gene: TRBJ1-3
CDR3 protein: CSVEGTEGNTIYF
CDR3 DNA: TGCAGCGTTGAAGGTACAGAGGGAAACACCATATATTTT

CDR3 length: 13
clone size: .
V gene: TRBV19
D gene: .
J gene: TRBJ1-1
CDR3 protein: CASTGRSGTEAFF
CDR3 DNA: TGTGCCAGTACCGGGCGATCAGGCACTGAAGCTTTCTTT

CDR3 length: 11
clone size: once
V gene: TRBV6-2/TRBV6-3
D gene: .
J gene: TRBJ1-2
CDR3 protein: CASSYERGYTF
CDR3 DNA: TGTGCCAGCAGTTACGAACGGGGCTACACCTTC